Sequencing of this TCR beta chain was carried out in a study of Graves' ophthalmopathy and Graves' hyperthyroidism. Using RNA transcripts, the TCR beta CDR3 regions were amplified. RT-PCR with HTBI primers came first, then second-round multiplex PCR. One entry per CDR3 protein, called by TCRdb with MiXCR from the multiplex PCR reads. Of over a million distinct CDR3 sequences detected, less than 45% appear once; the ten largest clones hold roughly 11%. Included hyperthyroidism patients were aged 18 to 65 and newly diagnosed (under 2 months' duration). Trimming shortened V by 4 bases and J by 6 bases, and 16 bases separated the two germline ends. The length of the CDR3 is 14 residues. Per the germline V gene, CDR1 is WSHSY and CDR2 is SAAADI.

The chain has TRBV10-2 and TRBJ2-7; D unresolved. Sequencing was carried out using peripheral blood or thyroid tissue (not recorded which). The clonotype comes from an adult man with Graves' hyperthyroidism. The CDR3 DNA reads TGCGCCAGCAGTGCCGGACCCAACTTGGGCGAGCAGTACTTC. This translates into CASSAGPNLGEQYF.